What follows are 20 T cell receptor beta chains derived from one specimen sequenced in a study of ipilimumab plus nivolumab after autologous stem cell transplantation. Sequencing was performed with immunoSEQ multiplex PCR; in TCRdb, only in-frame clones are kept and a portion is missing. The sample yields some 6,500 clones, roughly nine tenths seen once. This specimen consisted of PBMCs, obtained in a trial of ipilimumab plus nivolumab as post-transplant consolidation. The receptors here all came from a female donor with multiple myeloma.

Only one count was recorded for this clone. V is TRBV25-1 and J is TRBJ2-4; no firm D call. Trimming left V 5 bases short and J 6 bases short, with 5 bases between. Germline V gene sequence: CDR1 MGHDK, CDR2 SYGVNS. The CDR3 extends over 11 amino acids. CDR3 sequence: CASSWGNIQYF. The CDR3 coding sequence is TGTGCCAGCAGTTGGGGAAACATTCAGTACTTC.

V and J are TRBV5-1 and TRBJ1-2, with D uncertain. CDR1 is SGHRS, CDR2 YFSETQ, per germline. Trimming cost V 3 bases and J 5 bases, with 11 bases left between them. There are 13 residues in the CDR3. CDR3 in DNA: TGCGCCAGCAGCTCCGGAGAAAGATATGGCTACACCTTC. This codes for CASSSGERYGYTF.

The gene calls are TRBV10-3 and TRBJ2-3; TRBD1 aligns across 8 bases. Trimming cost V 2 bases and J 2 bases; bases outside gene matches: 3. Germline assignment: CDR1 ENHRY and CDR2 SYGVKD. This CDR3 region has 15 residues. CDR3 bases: TGTGCCATCAGTGAGGGACAGGGAAACACAGATACGCAGTATTTT. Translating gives CAISEGQGNTDTQYF.

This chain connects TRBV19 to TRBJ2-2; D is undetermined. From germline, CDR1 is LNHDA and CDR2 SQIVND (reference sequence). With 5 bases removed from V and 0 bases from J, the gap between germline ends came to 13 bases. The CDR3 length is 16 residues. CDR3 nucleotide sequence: TGTGCCAGTAGTCCTGTTTCGGAGACGAACACCGGGGAGCTGTTTTTT. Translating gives CASSPVSETNTGELFF.

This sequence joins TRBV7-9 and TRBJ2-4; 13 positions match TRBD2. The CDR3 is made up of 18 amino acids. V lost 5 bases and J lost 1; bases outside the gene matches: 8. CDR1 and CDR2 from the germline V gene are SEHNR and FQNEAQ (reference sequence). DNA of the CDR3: TGTGCCAGCAGCATACTAGCGGGAGGGCCTTGGGCCAAAAACATTCAGTACTTC. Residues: CASSILAGGPWAKNIQYF.

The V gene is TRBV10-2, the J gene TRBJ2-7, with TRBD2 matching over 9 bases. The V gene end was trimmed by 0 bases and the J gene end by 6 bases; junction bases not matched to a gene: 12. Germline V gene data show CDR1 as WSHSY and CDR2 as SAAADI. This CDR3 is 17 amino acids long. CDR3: CASSESSSGNEWGEQYF. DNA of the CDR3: TGCGCCAGCAGTGAGTCATCTAGCGGGAACGAATGGGGCGAGCAGTACTTC.

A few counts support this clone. The CDR3 sequence: CASSDGLTPTYEQYF. The CDR3 DNA is TGTGCCAGCAGCGACGGGCTCACACCTACCTACGAGCAGTACTTC. The chain combines TRBV7-9 with TRBJ2-7; D is ambiguous. Trimming took off 5 bases at V and 2 bases at J, with 16 bases between the two ends. Per the germline V gene, CDR1 is SEHNR and CDR2 is FQNEAQ (reference sequence). The CDR3 is made up of 15 amino acids.

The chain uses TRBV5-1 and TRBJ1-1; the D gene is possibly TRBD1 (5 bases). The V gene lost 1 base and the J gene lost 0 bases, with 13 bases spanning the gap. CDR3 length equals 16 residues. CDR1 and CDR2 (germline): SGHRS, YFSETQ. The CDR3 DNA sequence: TGCGCCAGCAGCTTGTTAGGGACGGACCTGAACACTGAAGCTTTCTTT. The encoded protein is CASSLLGTDLNTEAFF. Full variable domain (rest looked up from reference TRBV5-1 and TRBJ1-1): KAGVTQTPRYLIKTRGQQVTLSCSPISGHRSVSWYQQTPGQGLQFLFEYFSETQRNKGNFPGRFSGRQFSNSRSEMNVSTLELGDSALYLCASSLLGTDLNTEAFFGQGTRLTVV.

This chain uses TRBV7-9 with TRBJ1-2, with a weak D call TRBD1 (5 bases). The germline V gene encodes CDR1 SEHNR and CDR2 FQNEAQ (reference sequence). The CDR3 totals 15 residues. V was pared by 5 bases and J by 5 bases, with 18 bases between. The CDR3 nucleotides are TGTGCCAGCAGCCAAAATTCCGGGACGGAGTATGGCTACACCTTC. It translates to CASSQNSGTEYGYTF.

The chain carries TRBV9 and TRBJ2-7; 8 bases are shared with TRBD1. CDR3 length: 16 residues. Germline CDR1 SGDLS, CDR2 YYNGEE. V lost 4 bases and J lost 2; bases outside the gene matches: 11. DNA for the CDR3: TGTGCCAGCAGCACCTCCTACCAGGGGGCCACCTACGAGCAGTACTTC. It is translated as CASSTSYQGATYEQYF.

The CDR3: CASSETTGDSEQYF. The CDR3, as DNA: TGTGCCAGCAGTGAAACGACAGGGGATTCCGAGCAGTACTTC. The rearrangement uses TRBV28 and TRBJ2-5; 8 bases line up with TRBD1. TRBJ2-7 matches the DNA end more closely, so the J call is doubtful. The CDR3 is 14 residues long. Germline values: CDR1 MDHEN, CDR2 SYDVKM.

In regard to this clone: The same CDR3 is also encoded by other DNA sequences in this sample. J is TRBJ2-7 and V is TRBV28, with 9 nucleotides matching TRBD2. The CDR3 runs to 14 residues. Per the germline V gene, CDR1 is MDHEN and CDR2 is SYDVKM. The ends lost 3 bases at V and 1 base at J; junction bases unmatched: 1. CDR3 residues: CASSLTSGSYEQYF. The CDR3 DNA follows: TGTGCCAGCAGTTTGACTAGCGGTTCCTACGAGCAGTACTTC.

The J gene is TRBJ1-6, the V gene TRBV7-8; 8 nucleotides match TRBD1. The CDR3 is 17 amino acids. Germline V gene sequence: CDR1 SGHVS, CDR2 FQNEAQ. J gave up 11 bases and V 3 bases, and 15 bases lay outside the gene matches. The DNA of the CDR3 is TGTGCCAGCAGCTTGCCCCGGACAGGGACCAGGCTTCCACCCCTCCACTTT. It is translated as CASSLPRTGTRLPPLHF.

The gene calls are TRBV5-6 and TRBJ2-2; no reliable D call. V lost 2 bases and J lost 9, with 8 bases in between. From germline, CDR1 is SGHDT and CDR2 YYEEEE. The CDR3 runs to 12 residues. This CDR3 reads CASSLQYRELFF. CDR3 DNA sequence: TGTGCCAGCAGCTTACAGTACCGGGAGCTGTTTTTT.

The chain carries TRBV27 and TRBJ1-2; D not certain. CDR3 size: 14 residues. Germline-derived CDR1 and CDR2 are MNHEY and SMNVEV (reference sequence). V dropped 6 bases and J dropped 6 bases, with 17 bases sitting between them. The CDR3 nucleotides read TGTGCCAGCAGCCCCTTCACGAGTTTGGATGGCTACACCTTC. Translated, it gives CASSPFTSLDGYTF.

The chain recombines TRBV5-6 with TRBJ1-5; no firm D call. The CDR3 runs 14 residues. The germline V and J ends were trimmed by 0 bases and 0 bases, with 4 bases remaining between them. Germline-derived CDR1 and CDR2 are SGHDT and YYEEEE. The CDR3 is CASSLVLSNQPQHF. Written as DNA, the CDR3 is TGTGCCAGCAGCTTGGTCCTTAGCAATCAGCCCCAGCATTTT.

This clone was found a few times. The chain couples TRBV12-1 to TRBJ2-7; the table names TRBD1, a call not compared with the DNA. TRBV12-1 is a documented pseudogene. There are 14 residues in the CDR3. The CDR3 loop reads CASSSDRETYEQYF. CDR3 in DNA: TGTGCCAGCAGCTCCGACAGGGAGACCTACGAGCAGTACTTC.

The CDR3 loop is CASSLAEGLFDNQPQHF. The CDR3 DNA reads as TGTGCCAGCAGCTTAGCTGAGGGGCTTTTCGACAATCAGCCCCAGCATTTT. The chain has TRBV7-9 and TRBJ1-5, with D tentatively TRBD1 (5 bases). This CDR3 region has 17 residues. CDR1 is SEHNR, CDR2 FQNEAQ, per germline (reference sequence). V was shortened by 0 bases and J by 3 bases, with 15 bases between the two germline ends.

CDR3 sequence: CASSDGGRNTGELFF. The CDR3 nucleotides are TGTGCCAGTAGTGATGGCGGGAGGAACACCGGGGAGCTGTTTTTT. This chain uses TRBV19 with TRBJ2-2; 7 bases fit TRBD2. J was trimmed by 1 base and V by 5 bases; bases with no gene match: 4. Germline-derived CDR1 and CDR2 are LNHDA and SQIVND (reference sequence). The CDR3 runs 15 residues.

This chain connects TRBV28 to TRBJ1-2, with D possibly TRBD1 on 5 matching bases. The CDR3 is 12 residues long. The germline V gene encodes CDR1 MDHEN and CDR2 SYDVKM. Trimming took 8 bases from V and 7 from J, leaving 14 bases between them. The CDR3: CASFQGGVGYTF. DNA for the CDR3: TGTGCCAGCTTCCAAGGAGGGGTTGGCTACACCTTC.